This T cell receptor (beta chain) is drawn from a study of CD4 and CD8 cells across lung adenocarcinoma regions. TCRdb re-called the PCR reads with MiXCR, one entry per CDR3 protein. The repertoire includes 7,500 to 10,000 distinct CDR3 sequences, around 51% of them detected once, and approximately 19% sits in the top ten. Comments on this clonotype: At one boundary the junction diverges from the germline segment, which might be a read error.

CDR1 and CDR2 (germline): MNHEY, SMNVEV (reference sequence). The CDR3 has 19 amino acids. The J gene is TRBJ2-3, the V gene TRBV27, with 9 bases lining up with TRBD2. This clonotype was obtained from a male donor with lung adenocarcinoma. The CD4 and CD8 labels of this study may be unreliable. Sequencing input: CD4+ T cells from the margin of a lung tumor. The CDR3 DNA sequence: TGTGCCAGCCGCCCTGGAGGACTAGCGACATCCAGGGGGACAGATATTCAGTATTTC. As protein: CASRPGGLATSRGTDIQYF.